This TCR beta chain stems from a study of blood T cell repertoires in COVID-19. Overall study: The analysed material was cDNA or gDNA that came from T cells, B-cell-depleted T cells, or PBMCs.

Per the authors' pipeline: Estimates of nucleated cell counts were drawn from the amplification of reference gene primers. Repertoires were generated with immunoSEQ multiplex PCR, while TCRdb's copy carries only in-frame clones and drops some. The DNA was the basis for D and trimming; V, J and clone size are from that table. Among 50,000 to 60,000 clones listed, almost 85% were seen once. The CDR3 is 13 residues long. Trimming stripped 1 base from V and 3 bases from J, with 7 bases between. Germline values: CDR1 SGHNT, CDR2 YENEEA. This receptor was taken from a human donor in a cohort sampled during active COVID-19. The source material was peripheral blood. This sequence joins TRBV11-3 and TRBJ2-7; perhaps TRBD1 as D (5 bases). In DNA, the CDR3 is TGTGCCAGCAGCTTAGTTCAGGGCTACGAGCAGTACTTC. This translates into CASSLVQGYEQYF.